Sequencing of this TCR beta chain was carried out in a study of blood T cells in healthy people across ages. A J-beta primer mix and a sample-barcoded 5' primer were used in a second PCR of roughly 6 to 12 cycles. TCRdb ran MiXCR on the 5' RACE reads and lists one entry per CDR3 protein. The table includes 700,000 to 900,000 distinct CDR3 sequences, 25% to 30% detected once. Separately, the same data were catalogued under a study of T cells of mothers and their children.

The source is a boy younger than 18 in good health. The sequencing sample was made of blood.

The CDR3 nucleotides read TGCGCCAGCAGGGAGACATCTAGCTCTGGAAACACCATATATTTT. This gives the protein CASRETSSSGNTIYF. The chain joins TRBV4-1 to TRBJ1-3; D remains unclear. The ends were cut back, 6 bases at V and 0 bases at J, with 12 bases in the middle. This CDR3 is built from 15 residues. Germline CDR1 MGHRA, CDR2 YSYEKL.